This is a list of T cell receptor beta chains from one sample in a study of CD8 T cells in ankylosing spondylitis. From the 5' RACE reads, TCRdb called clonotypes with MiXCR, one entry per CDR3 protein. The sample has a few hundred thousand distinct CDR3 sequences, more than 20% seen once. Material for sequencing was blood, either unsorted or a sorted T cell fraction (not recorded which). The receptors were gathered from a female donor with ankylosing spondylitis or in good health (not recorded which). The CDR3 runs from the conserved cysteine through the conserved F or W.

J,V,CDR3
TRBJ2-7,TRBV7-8,CASSLVGVEQYF
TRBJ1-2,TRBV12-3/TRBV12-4,CASSSGMPSYGYTF
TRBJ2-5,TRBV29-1,CSVEGTSGRYEETQYF
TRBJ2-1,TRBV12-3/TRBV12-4,CASSLRQGGSNEQFF
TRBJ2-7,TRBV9,CASSPLVSNYEQYF
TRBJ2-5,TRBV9,CASSVATRRQETQYF
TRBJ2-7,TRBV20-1,CSAEDGSSYEQYF
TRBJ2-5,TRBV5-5,CASRSADRAQETQYF
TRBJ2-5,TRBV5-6,CASSLAGGSLETQYF
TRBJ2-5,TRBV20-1,CSADQAGGETQYF
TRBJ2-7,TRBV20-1,CSARGGTGNEQYF
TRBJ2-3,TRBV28,CASSNYGTSGPTDTQYF
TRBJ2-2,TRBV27,CASSFTRDRRELFF
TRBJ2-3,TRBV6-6,CASSYSQGSTSTDTQYF
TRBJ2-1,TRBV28,CASCSLAGYNEQFF
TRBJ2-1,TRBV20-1,CSAPPPGLVHNEQFF
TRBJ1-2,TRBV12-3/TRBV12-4,CASRPYKGLGYGYTF
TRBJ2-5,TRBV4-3,CASSQEGGEAWETQYF
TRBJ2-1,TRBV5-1,CASSLAPRREEFF
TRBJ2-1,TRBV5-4,CASSLWDSGSHEQFF
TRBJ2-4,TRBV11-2,CASSLDPSGNIQYF
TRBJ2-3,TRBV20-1,CSAILLGDTQYF
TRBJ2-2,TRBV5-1,CASSLRLSGASGTGELFF
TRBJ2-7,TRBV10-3,CTISEGGSAHEQYF
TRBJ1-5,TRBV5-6,CASSSGTGNQPQHF
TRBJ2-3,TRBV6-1,CASSRDPSTDTQYF